The 27 T cell receptor beta chains reported below all come from one sample, sequenced in a study of identical twins. Via MiXCR, TCRdb re-called the 5' RACE reads, giving one row per CDR3 protein. This sample has 240,000 or so distinct CDR3 sequences, with 12% found just once. The same data also went into a second study, on yellow fever vaccine responses in identical twins.

The specimen was memory (CD45RO+) T cells sorted from blood. These receptor sequences come from a woman in her late teens or twenties in good health.

This clonotype has a handful of counts. CDR3 region: CASSPRLNLLVPQHF. CDR3 coding DNA: TGTGCCAGCAGTCCTCGACTAAATTTACTGGTGCCCCAGCATTTT. The rearrangement links TRBV6-2 or TRBV6-3 to TRBJ1-5; D call uncertain. CDR3 size: 15 residues. V lost 5 bases and J lost 9, with 20 bases in between. The V gene's germline CDR1 is MNHEY and CDR2 SVGEGT.

This clonotype was observed a handful of times. This chain joins TRBV20-1 and TRBJ2-5; TRBD2 aligns across 9 bases. CDR1 is DFQATT, CDR2 SNEGSKA, per germline (reference sequence). This CDR3 region has 16 residues. The V segment lost 0 bases and the J segment 4 bases; nucleotides outside the gene matches: 9. CDR3 sequence reads: CSARDPRGRAGETQYF. In nucleotides, the CDR3 is TGCAGTGCTAGAGATCCTCGCGGGAGGGCCGGAGAGACCCAGTACTTC.

This sequence joins TRBV6-1 and TRBJ2-5; 10 bases agree with TRBD1. Trimming at V came to 7 bases and at J to 5 bases, leaving 16 bases not matched to a gene. Germline V gene lookup returns CDR1 MNHNS and CDR2 SASEGT. The length of the CDR3 is 17 residues. CDR3 amino acids: CASKTRQGARRSETQYF. CDR3 sequence (DNA): TGTGCCAGCAAGACCCGACAGGGGGCGCGGCGCTCGGAGACCCAGTACTTC.

This clonotype was detected ten times or more. The CDR3 nucleotides read TGCGCCAGCAGCTTAACAGGGCGGGGTTCAGAGGAGCAGTACTTC. Translation: CASSLTGRGSEEQYF. This chain connects TRBV5-1 to TRBJ2-7; D is perhaps TRBD1 or TRBD2 (6 bases each). There are 15 residues in the CDR3. Germline CDR1 SGHRS, CDR2 YFSETQ. Between the trimmed V and J ends, which lost 2 bases and 7 bases, there was a span of 19 bases.

This chain joins TRBV5-5 and TRBJ2-7; TRBD2 matches 11 bases. The V gene end was trimmed by 4 bases and the J gene end by 3 bases; junction bases not matched to a gene: 9. Germline CDR1 is SGHKS and CDR2 is YYEKEE (reference sequence). CDR3 length: 16 residues. CDR3 protein: CASSGLAGTKFYEQYF. The CDR3 coding sequence is TGTGCCAGCAGCGGACTAGCGGGTACTAAGTTCTACGAGCAGTACTTC. The whole variable domain, remainder taken from reference TRBV5-5 and TRBJ2-7, is DAGVTQSPTHLIKTRGQQVTLRCSPISGHKSVSWYQQVLGQGPQFIFQYYEKEERGRGNFPDRFSARQFPNYSSELNVNALLLGDSALYLCASSGLAGTKFYEQYFGPGTRLTVT.

This clonotype occurred a few times. The V and J genes are TRBV6-4 and TRBJ2-7; D call uncertain. This CDR3 is 12 amino acids long. The germline CDR1 and CDR2 sequences are MRHNA and SNTAGT. Trimming removed 2 bases from V and 3 bases from J, with 5 bases in between. The CDR3 reads CASSDRDYEQYF. CDR3 bases: TGTGCCAGCAGTGACAGGGACTACGAGCAGTACTTC.

This clonotype was detected a few times. The V and J genes are TRBV9 and TRBJ1-2, with TRBD1 as a possible D gene (5 bases). Germline CDR1 is SGDLS and CDR2 is YYNGEE. V shed 0 bases and J shed 2 bases, with 8 bases lying between them. The CDR3 contains 14 residues. This chain's CDR3 is CASSVARGNYGYTF. The CDR3 DNA sequence: TGTGCCAGCAGCGTAGCCCGGGGGAACTATGGCTACACCTTC.

In this sample, this clonotype turned up a few times. This chain connects TRBV6-5 to TRBJ1-4; D ambiguous. The CDR3 contains 15 residues. The germline V and J ends were trimmed by 0 bases and 6 bases, with 11 bases remaining between them. CDR1 MNHEY and CDR2 SVGAGI come from the germline V gene. The CDR3 loop reads CASSYSRGSHEKLFF. CDR3 bases: TGTGCCAGCAGTTACTCACGCGGGTCGCATGAAAAACTGTTTTTT.

This clonotype was found a few times. The chain carries TRBV4-1 and TRBJ2-5, with a tentative D call TRBD1 (6 bases). With 2 bases removed from V and 4 bases from J, the gap between germline ends came to 11 bases. This CDR3 comprises 14 residues. The germline V gene has CDR1 MGHRA and CDR2 YSYEKL. The CDR3 sequence is CASSQRHRAETQYF. CDR3 in DNA: TGCGCCAGCAGCCAAAGGCACAGGGCAGAGACCCAGTACTTC.

V and J are TRBV12-3 or TRBV12-4 and TRBJ2-5; the D is unclear. The CDR3 is made up of 13 amino acids. V lost 3 bases and J 5 bases, leaving 10 bases between the germline ends. DNA for the CDR3: TGTGCCAGCAGTTTTAAGCCTCGGGAGACCCAGTACTTC. Translating gives CASSFKPRETQYF.

This clonotype was seen repeatedly, ten times or more. For the CDR3, the DNA is TGTGCCAGCAGTCTCGGGACAGGGAGCAATTCACCCCTCCACTTT. Amino acids: CASSLGTGSNSPLHF. V usage is TRBV6-1 and J usage is TRBJ1-6; 9 bases map to TRBD1. This CDR3 region has 15 residues. Germline V gene data show CDR1 as MNHNS and CDR2 as SASEGT. Unmatched junction bases numbered 6, after V lost 5 bases and J lost 7 bases.

This clonotype was counted at least ten times. The chain links TRBV29-1 to TRBJ2-7; possible D gene TRBD2, 6 bases. The CDR3 sequence is 11 residues long. Trimming left V 4 bases short and J 3 bases short, with 7 bases between. Per the germline V gene, CDR1 is SQVTM and CDR2 is ANQGSEA. Written as DNA, the CDR3 is TGCAGCGTTGGCGGGAACTACGAGCAGTACTTC. This translates into CSVGGNYEQYF.

This clonotype was counted many times. The chain carries TRBV5-6 and TRBJ1-2, with a tentative D call TRBD1 (6 bases). The CDR3 is made up of 13 amino acids. V lost 1 base to trimming and J lost 8 bases, with 12 bases between them. Germline-derived CDR1 and CDR2 are SGHDT and YYEEEE. CDR3 DNA: TGTGCCAGCAGCTTGCAGGACAGAGGGGGCTACACCTTC. Translating it yields CASSLQDRGGYTF.

This clonotype was seen more than once but under ten times. The V gene is TRBV30, the J gene TRBJ2-5; a weak D match, TRBD1 (5 bases). There are 13 residues in the CDR3. Germline lookup yields CDR1 GTSNPN and CDR2 SVGIG (reference sequence). The V and J ends lost 2 bases and 2 bases respectively, with 9 bases between them. The CDR3 coding sequence is TGTGCCTGGAGTTCAGGGAAACAAGAGACCCAGTACTTC. Amino acids: CAWSSGKQETQYF.

CDR3 protein: CASSLGRTGWDTGELFF. CDR3 DNA sequence: TGTGCCAGCAGCTTAGGCAGGACAGGGTGGGACACCGGGGAGCTGTTTTTT. The V call is TRBV11-2, the J call TRBJ2-2, with 8 bases lining up with TRBD1. The CDR3 is 17 residues long. Germline assignment: CDR1 SGHAT and CDR2 FQNNGV. V lost 1 base and J lost 3; bases outside the gene matches: 7.

This clonotype was recorded a few times. The J gene is TRBJ2-7, the V gene TRBV7-2; 7 bases map to TRBD2. Germline V lookup: CDR1 SGHTA, CDR2 FQGNSA. The CDR3 loop spans 15 amino acids. V trimming: 3 bases; J trimming: 4 bases; junction bases outside the gene matches: 9. This chain's CDR3 is CASSLSGTNKYEQYF. The CDR3 nucleotides read TGTGCCAGCAGCTTGTCCGGGACTAATAAGTACGAGCAGTACTTC.

The chain employs TRBV7-9 and TRBJ2-7; the match to TRBD2 covers 9 bases. V lost 6 bases, J lost 4 bases, and 19 bases stayed unmatched. Germline CDR1 and CDR2: SEHNR and FQNEAQ (reference sequence). CDR3 length: 18 amino acids. The CDR3 coding sequence is TGTGCCAGCAGACCAGGGTCGGTTAGCGGGGGACCCGGGTACGAGCAGTACTTC. It is translated as CASRPGSVSGGPGYEQYF.

This sequence joins TRBV7-9 and TRBJ2-2; D is possibly TRBD1 or TRBD2 (6 bases each). The V and J ends lost 0 bases and 7 bases respectively, with 18 bases between them. The germline V gene encodes CDR1 SEHNR and CDR2 FQNEAQ (reference sequence). The CDR3 is 17 residues long. The DNA for the CDR3 is TGTGCCAGCAGCTTAGCCTCCGGCAGGGGTAGCGGCGGGGAGCTGTTTTTT. Translation gives CASSLASGRGSGGELFF. The variable domain in full, with the rest retrieved from reference TRBV7-9 and TRBJ2-2, is DTGVSQNPRHKITKRGQNVTFRCDPISEHNRLYWYRQTLGQGPEFLTYFQNEAQLEKSRLLSDRFSAERPKGSFSTLEIQRTEQGDSAMYLCASSLASGRGSGGELFFGEGSRLTVL.

The rearrangement links TRBV6-1 to TRBJ2-7; TRBD2 matches at 10 bases. The trim removed 9 bases at V and 4 bases at J, leaving 6 bases unmatched. Germline V gene data show CDR1 as MNHNS and CDR2 as SASEGT. The CDR3 is 13 residues long. The CDR3 DNA sequence: TGTGCCAGTACTAGCGGGGACAAATACGAGCAGTACTTC. This translates into CASTSGDKYEQYF.

The chain carries TRBV20-1 and TRBJ2-1; D possibly uses TRBD1 or TRBD2 (6 bases each). Trimming took 5 bases from V and 8 from J, leaving 16 bases between them. CDR1 and CDR2 from the germline V gene are DFQATT and SNEGSKA (reference sequence). The CDR3 has 13 residues. Here the CDR3 reads CSASGAFGDEQFF. In DNA form, the CDR3 reads TGCAGTGCTTCGGGGGCATTCGGGGATGAGCAGTTCTTC.

A few counts support this clonotype. This chain connects TRBV7-2 to TRBJ2-7, with 8 bases that match TRBD1. V gave up 2 bases and J gave up 3 bases; unmatched junction bases: 6. The CDR3 has 15 residues. The germline CDR1 and CDR2 sequences are SGHTA and FQGNSA. CDR3 coding DNA: TGTGCCAGCAGCTTACAGGCAGGGGGCCTCTACGAGCAGTACTTC. This codes for CASSLQAGGLYEQYF.

In regard to this clonotype: The junction and the germline gene differ at one end; a read error may be behind it. This rearrangement joins TRBV18 to TRBJ2-1; 11 bases line up with TRBD2. Germline CDR1 is KGHSH and CDR2 is LQKENI. The CDR3 is 15 amino acids. The CDR3 is CASSRGLADYNEQFF. The CDR3 nucleotides read TGCGCCAGCTCTCGGGGACTAGCGGACTACAATGAGCAGTTCTTC.

Only a few counts were recorded for this clonotype. The rearrangement joins TRBV5-6 to TRBJ1-5; unclear D gene. V lost 0 bases, J lost 5 bases, and 15 bases lay in between. In germline, CDR1 is SGHDT, CDR2 YYEEEE. The CDR3 has 16 amino acids. The CDR3 is CASSLGYLEEDQPQHF. CDR3 in DNA: TGTGCCAGCAGCTTGGGCTACCTCGAGGAGGATCAGCCCCAGCATTTT.

V is TRBV7-9 and J is TRBJ2-2; D uncertain. The CDR3 has 13 residues. Germline CDR1 SEHNR, CDR2 FQNEAQ (reference sequence). V lost 4 bases, J lost 2 bases, and 5 bases lay in between. The CDR3 loop reads CASSSGNTGELFF. As DNA, the CDR3 is TGTGCCAGCAGCTCCGGTAACACCGGGGAGCTGTTTTTT.

The rearrangement joins TRBV7-2 to TRBJ2-7; 9 bases line up with TRBD2. J gave up 2 bases and V 1 base, and 3 bases lay outside the gene matches. The CDR3 covers 15 residues. Germline values: CDR1 SGHTA, CDR2 FQGNSA. CDR3 loop: CASSLVLAGPYEQYF. DNA of the CDR3: TGTGCCAGCAGCTTAGTCCTAGCGGGACCCTACGAGCAGTACTTC.

This clonotype occurred a few times. The rearrangement uses TRBV5-1 and TRBJ2-1; 10 bases line up with TRBD2. The V gene's germline CDR1 is SGHRS and CDR2 YFSETQ. The CDR3 runs to 12 residues. With 4 bases clipped from V and 9 bases from J, the junction kept 1 base outside the gene matches. The CDR3 sequence is CASSLAGVEQFF. The CDR3 bases are TGCGCCAGCAGCCTAGCGGGAGTTGAGCAGTTCTTC.

CDR3: CASSKSSGRGDEQFF. DNA for the CDR3: TGTGCCAGTAGTAAGTCTAGCGGGAGGGGCGATGAGCAGTTCTTC. V usage is TRBV19 and J usage is TRBJ2-1; 12 nucleotides align to TRBD2. Trimming took 4 bases from V and 8 from J; bases not matched to a gene: 6. Per germline, CDR1 LNHDA and CDR2 SQIVND (reference sequence). The CDR3 spans 15 residues. Full variable domain (missing parts from reference TRBV19 and TRBJ2-1): DGGITQSPKYLFRKEGQNVTLSCEQNLNHDAMYWYRQDPGQGLRLIYYSQIVNDFQKGDIAEGYSVSREKKESFPLTVTSAQKNPTAFYLCASSKSSGRGDEQFFGPGTRLTVL.